The 14 T cell receptor beta chains listed next were all sequenced from one sample in a study of response to subunit inactivated influenza vaccine. A single record per CDR3 protein comes from TCRdb applying MiXCR to the RT-PCR reads. The sample has 300,000 to 350,000 distinct CDR3 sequences, about 20% seen once. The source was PBMCs from blood, collected about 20 months after vaccination. All receptors derive from a man aged 50 to 69 who received an inactivated influenza vaccine.

This chain uses TRBV20-1 with TRBJ1-5; perhaps TRBD1 as D (6 bases). Germline CDR1 is DFQATT and CDR2 is SNEGSKA (reference sequence). The germline V and J ends were trimmed by 6 bases and 2 bases, with 11 bases remaining between them. The CDR3 totals 13 residues. The DNA for the CDR3 is TGCAGTGCCATAGGGGGAGGCAATCAGCCCCAGCATTTT. Encoded protein: CSAIGGGNQPQHF.

The chain employs TRBV5-6 and TRBJ2-7; D possibly corresponds to TRBD2 (5 bases). This CDR3 has 15 residues. V was shortened by 3 bases and J by 6 bases, with 19 bases between the two germline ends. Germline CDR1 is SGHDT and CDR2 is YYEEEE. As DNA, the CDR3 is TGTGCCAGCAGCTCTGGTGTCGGGGTTCTCGTCGAGCAGTACTTC. Protein product: CASSSGVGVLVEQYF.

This chain connects TRBV12-3 or TRBV12-4 to TRBJ2-5; 7 bases fit TRBD1. After removal of 6 bases from V and 5 bases from J, the junction contained 12 bases not matched to a gene. The CDR3 runs 15 residues. The DNA of the CDR3 is TGTGCCAGCAGCCCACGAAAGACAGGGCCGGAGACCCAGTACTTC. Translation: CASSPRKTGPETQYF.

This clonotype was detected only a few times. CDR3 DNA: TGTGCCAGCAGTTACTCGATTCTTCAGCCCCAGCATTTT. Its protein product is CASSYSILQPQHF. The chain joins TRBV6-2 or TRBV6-3 to TRBJ1-5; D gene unclear. The CDR3 runs 13 residues. From germline, CDR1 is MNHEY and CDR2 SVGEGT. Deletions cut 0 bases from V and 6 bases from J, with 6 bases between.

There are a few counts of this clonotype. The J gene is TRBJ1-2, the V gene TRBV5-1, with no clear D. V was trimmed by 2 bases and J by 2 bases, leaving 10 bases between them. This CDR3 is 14 amino acids long. Per germline, CDR1 SGHRS and CDR2 YFSETQ. CDR3 in DNA: TGCGCCAGCAGCTTCGGTCGGCGGAACTATGGCTACACCTTC. It yields the protein CASSFGRRNYGYTF.

This clonotype appeared many times. This sequence joins TRBV5-4 and TRBJ1-2; D unclear. The CDR3 contains 14 residues. Trimming took off 0 bases at V and 2 bases at J, with 8 bases between the two ends. Germline CDR1 SGHNT, CDR2 YYREEE (reference sequence). The CDR3 loop is CASSLVGQNYGYTF. The CDR3 nucleotides are TGTGCCAGCAGCTTGGTAGGGCAGAACTATGGCTACACCTTC.

This clonotype was counted between two and nine times. The chain links TRBV4-3 to TRBJ2-2, with D hard to call. The CDR3 totals 14 residues. Germline CDR1 LGHNA, CDR2 YSLEER. V lost 1 base and J 1 base, leaving 4 bases between the germline ends. CDR3 nucleotide sequence: TGCGCCAGCAGCCAAGTGGAGAACACCGGGGAGCTGTTTTTT. This codes for CASSQVENTGELFF.

The chain joins TRBV15 to TRBJ2-1; D is undetermined. From germline, CDR1 is LNHNV and CDR2 YYDKDF (reference sequence). V was shortened by 6 bases and J by 0 bases, with 15 bases between the two germline ends. The CDR3 runs to 16 residues. CDR3 sequence: CATSGVLLSSYNEQFF. CDR3 bases: TGTGCCACCAGTGGGGTTCTACTTAGCTCCTACAATGAGCAGTTCTTC.

The genes are TRBV29-1 and TRBJ2-6; 9 bases line up with TRBD1. Trimming cost V 7 bases and J 0 bases; bases outside gene matches: 13. In germline, CDR1 is SQVTM, CDR2 ANQGSEA. The length of the CDR3 is 18 residues. CDR3 nucleotide sequence: TGCAGCGCTTGGTTGGACAGGGGCCAAAGCTCTGGGGCCAACGTCCTGACTTTC. Residues: CSAWLDRGQSSGANVLTF.

The sample holds many counts of this clonotype. The V call is TRBV9, the J call TRBJ1-6; a possible D gene is TRBD1 (6 bases). Looked up from germline, CDR1 is SGDLS and CDR2 is YYNGEE. The CDR3 has 14 residues. Trimming pared 4 bases from V and 7 bases from J, leaving 12 bases between. The DNA for the CDR3 is TGTGCCAGCAGCTCCTGGACAGTAAATTCACCCCTCCACTTT. It specifies CASSSWTVNSPLHF.

This clonotype was recorded at least ten times. The genes are TRBV12-3 or TRBV12-4 and TRBJ1-4; D is ambiguous. V lost 6 bases, J lost 13 bases, and 15 bases lay in between. The CDR3 is 12 residues long. The DNA for the CDR3 is TGTGCCAGCAGCCTCAGGAGCTCAGGACTGTTTTTT. This encodes CASSLRSSGLFF.

DNA of the CDR3: TGCGCCAGCAGCCAAGACCTAGCGGCTGAGCAGTTCTTC. Encoded protein: CASSQDLAAEQFF. The chain recombines TRBV4-3 with TRBJ2-1; TRBD2 matches at 7 bases. V dropped 0 bases and J dropped 9; count of bases not matched to a gene: 2. CDR3 length equals 13 residues. Germline V gene lookup returns CDR1 LGHNA and CDR2 YSLEER.

Here the CDR3 reads CASSSQAGFPSAEQYF. CDR3 nucleotides: TGTGCCAGCAGCTCCCAGGCAGGGTTTCCCTCTGCCGAGCAGTACTTC. This sequence joins TRBV7-2 and TRBJ2-7; a possible D gene is TRBD1 (5 bases). V was shortened by 4 bases and J by 6 bases, with 22 bases between the two germline ends. The CDR3 contains 16 residues. Germline loops: CDR1 SGHTA, CDR2 FQGNSA.

The chain links TRBV18 to TRBJ2-7; 7 bases agree with TRBD1. Germline V gives CDR1 KGHSH, CDR2 LQKENI. CDR3 length: 15 amino acids. J was trimmed by 2 bases and V by 3 bases; bases with no gene match: 7. CDR3 in amino acids: CASSPSGTVTYEQYF. The CDR3 coding sequence is TGTGCCAGCTCACCCTCCGGGACAGTAACCTACGAGCAGTACTTC.